Listed below are T cell receptor beta chains from one sample, sequenced in a study of cytomegalovirus exposure and HLA in healthy donors. Repertoires were generated with immunoSEQ multiplex PCR, while TCRdb's copy carries only in-frame clones and drops some. The repertoire holds fewer than 250,000 clones, with under 85% as singletons. Input material: PBMCs. The receptors here all came from a woman between 18 and 29 years old in good health and CMV-seronegative. Each CDR3 is given with its conserved first and last residue. D genes are given only for firm matches. Expanded clones are given a class, and other clones once, few, many or no size at all.

CDR3aa,CDR3nt,j_gene,v_gene,d_gene,abundance
CASRGGLAGSGEQYF,TGTGCCAGCAGAGGGGGACTAGCGGGATCAGGCGAGCAGTACTTC,TRBJ2-7,TRBV2,TRBD2,.
CASSLEVGRNTGELFF,TGCGCCAGCAGCTTGGAGGTGGGGCGGAACACCGGGGAGCTGTTTTTT,TRBJ2-2,TRBV5-1,.,.
CASSKSHDRGWGTEAFF,TGTGCCAGCTCCAAATCTCACGACAGGGGTTGGGGCACTGAAGCTTTCTTT,TRBJ1-1,TRBV18,TRBD1,.
CASSPRTGHLANYGYTF,TGTGCCAGCAGTCCCCGAACGGGACATCTGGCTAACTATGGCTACACCTTC,TRBJ1-2,TRBV7-2,.,.
CASKSTGEQFF,TGTGCCAGCAAGTCTACCGGTGAGCAGTTCTTC,TRBJ2-1,TRBV19,.,.
CASSYWTGESNQPQHF,TGTGCCAGCAGTTACTGGACAGGGGAGAGCAATCAGCCCCAGCATTTT,TRBJ1-5,TRBV6-6,TRBD1,.
CASTLDWYEQYF,TGTGCCAGCACCCTGGACTGGTACGAGCAGTACTTC,TRBJ2-7,TRBV6-1,.,.
CASSFLDRGGDNQPQHF,TGTGCCAGCAGCTTCCTGGACAGGGGAGGGGATAATCAGCCCCAGCATTTT,TRBJ1-5,TRBV7-2,TRBD1,few
CASSSGTSGGWSTDTQYF,TGCGCCAGCAGCTCCGGGACTAGCGGGGGGTGGAGCACAGATACGCAGTATTTT,TRBJ2-3,TRBV5-1,TRBD2,.
CSVGLAGNYNEQFF,TGCAGCGTGGGACTAGCGGGTAACTACAATGAGCAGTTCTTC,TRBJ2-1,TRBV29-1,TRBD2,.
CASSLEPGRGSPLHF,TGTGCCAGCAGTTTAGAGCCGGGCCGCGGGTCACCCCTCCACTTT,TRBJ1-6,TRBV27,.,few
CASSESWTSGGLDNEQFF,TGTGCCAGCAGTGAATCCTGGACTAGCGGGGGGCTGGACAATGAGCAGTTCTTC,TRBJ2-1,TRBV6-1,TRBD2,once
CASSIPGQGYEQYF,TGTGCCAGCAGCATCCCGGGCCAGGGCTACGAGCAGTACTTC,TRBJ2-7,TRBV28,.,.
CASSPPTGRTEAFF,TGTGCCAGCAGCCCCCCGACAGGGCGGACTGAAGCTTTCTTT,TRBJ1-1,TRBV28,TRBD1,.
CASSKAGGTSQETQYF,TGTGCCAGCAGTAAAGCGGGGGGAACATCCCAAGAGACCCAGTACTTC,TRBJ2-5,TRBV9,TRBD2,.
CATSRDLGQAEETQYF,TGTGCCACCAGCAGAGACCTGGGACAGGCGGAAGAGACCCAGTACTTC,TRBJ2-5,TRBV15,TRBD1,.
CASSSQGDSNQPQHF,TGTGCCAGCAGTTCCCAAGGGGACAGTAATCAGCCCCAGCATTTT,TRBJ1-5,TRBV28,TRBD1,.
CASSQAVNTEAFF,TGTGCCAGCAGTCAGGCAGTGAACACTGAAGCTTTCTTT,TRBJ1-1,TRBV28,.,few
CASTQTGNYEQYF,TGTGCCAGCACACAGACAGGGAACTACGAGCAGTACTTC,TRBJ2-7,TRBV28,TRBD1,.
CASHRASEQYF,TGCGCCAGCCACAGGGCTAGTGAGCAGTACTTC,TRBJ2-7,TRBV10-2,.,.
CASSYRLAVSSYNEQFF,TGTGCCAGCAGCTATCGACTAGCGGTCAGCTCCTACAATGAGCAGTTCTTC,TRBJ2-1,TRBV7-8,TRBD2,once
CASSERGSYEQYF,TGTGCCAGCAGCGAAAGGGGCTCCTACGAGCAGTACTTC,TRBJ2-7,TRBV9,.,.
CASSSGTGATEAFF,TGTGCCAGCAGTTCCGGGACAGGGGCCACTGAAGCTTTCTTT,TRBJ1-1,TRBV27,TRBD1,.
CASSSGTGALNSPLHF,TGTGCCAGCAGTTCAGGGACAGGGGCTTTAAATTCACCCCTCCACTTT,TRBJ1-6,TRBV6-6,TRBD1,.
CASSDRTGSDTQYF,TGTGCCAGCAGTGACCGAACAGGGAGCGATACGCAGTATTTT,TRBJ2-3,TRBV28,.,.
CASSWSQTDTQYF,TGTGCCAGCAGTTGGTCCCAGACAGATACGCAGTATTTT,TRBJ2-3,TRBV9,.,.
CASSLAYLSRAYNEQFF,TGTGCCAGCAGCTTAGCTTACCTTTCGCGAGCCTACAATGAGCAGTTCTTC,TRBJ2-1,TRBV7-8,.,.
CASSEGGFNQPQHF,TGTGCCAGCAGCGAAGGGGGTTTCAATCAGCCCCAGCATTTT,TRBJ1-5,TRBV9,.,.
CASSYSSQVAGELFF,TGTGCCAGCAGTTACTCGAGTCAGGTTGCCGGGGAGCTGTTTTTT,TRBJ2-2,TRBV6-6,.,.
CASSLSPSGDSGNTIYF,TGTGCCAGCAGTTTATCCCCCTCAGGGGACTCTGGAAACACCATATATTTT,TRBJ1-3,TRBV28,.,.
CASSHSWQGVYGYTF,TGCGCCAGCAGCCATTCCTGGCAGGGGGTATATGGCTACACCTTC,TRBJ1-2,TRBV4-3,TRBD1,.
CASSQDLAGNQPQHF,TGCGCCAGCAGCCAAGATTTAGCAGGGAATCAGCCCCAGCATTTT,TRBJ1-5,TRBV4-3,.,.
CASSLSPAGFAEAFF,TGTGCCAGCAGTTTATCGCCCGCAGGGTTCGCTGAAGCTTTCTTT,TRBJ1-1,TRBV27,.,.
CASSLTGTLAYEQYF,TGTGCCAGCAGCCTAACCGGGACATTAGCCTACGAGCAGTACTTC,TRBJ2-7,TRBV7-2,.,.
CASSASTVPSGYTF,TGTGCCAGCAGCGCCTCGACAGTTCCAAGCGGCTACACCTTC,TRBJ1-2,TRBV7-8,.,once
CASSPYGNEGDTQYF,TGTGCCAGCTCACCTTACGGGAATGAGGGAGATACGCAGTATTTT,TRBJ2-3,TRBV18,.,few
CASSLAFRGVPKDTQYF,TGCGCCAGCAGCTTGGCCTTTCGCGGGGTACCTAAGGATACGCAGTATTTT,TRBJ2-3,TRBV5-1,.,.
CASSPIVGTGGTEAFF,TGTGCCAGCTCACCTATAGTAGGGACAGGGGGCACTGAAGCTTTCTTT,TRBJ1-1,TRBV18,TRBD1,.
CASSLAGVMNTEAFF,TGCGCCAGCAGCTTGGCGGGGGTTATGAACACTGAAGCTTTCTTT,TRBJ1-1,TRBV5-1,.,.
CSASQVNEQFF,TGCAGTGCTAGCCAGGTAAATGAGCAGTTCTTC,TRBJ2-1,TRBV20-1,.,once
CASSQVAASNQPQHF,TGCGCCAGCAGCCAAGTAGCAGCAAGCAATCAGCCCCAGCATTTT,TRBJ1-5,TRBV4-1,.,.
CASSIFRGAETQYF,TGTGCCAGTAGTATCTTCAGGGGGGCAGAGACCCAGTACTTC,TRBJ2-5,TRBV19,.,.
CASSLGRLGDEQYF,TGTGCCAGCAGCTTAGGACGGCTCGGGGACGAGCAGTACTTC,TRBJ2-7,TRBV5-6,.,once
CASREGQRNEKLFF,TGTGCCAGCAGGGAGGGACAGCGAAATGAAAAACTGTTTTTT,TRBJ1-4,TRBV28,TRBD1,few
CASSLYLRGVGNEQFF,TGTGCCAGCAGTCTTTACCTTCGGGGGGTGGGCAATGAGCAGTTCTTC,TRBJ2-1,TRBV5-4,TRBD2,.
CASSTAPATEAFF,TGCGCCAGCAGCACCGCCCCCGCGACTGAAGCTTTCTTT,TRBJ1-1,TRBV5-1,.,few
CASSFRDRNTEAFF,TGTGCCAGCAGCTTCCGGGACAGGAACACTGAAGCTTTCTTT,TRBJ1-1,TRBV7-9,TRBD1,.